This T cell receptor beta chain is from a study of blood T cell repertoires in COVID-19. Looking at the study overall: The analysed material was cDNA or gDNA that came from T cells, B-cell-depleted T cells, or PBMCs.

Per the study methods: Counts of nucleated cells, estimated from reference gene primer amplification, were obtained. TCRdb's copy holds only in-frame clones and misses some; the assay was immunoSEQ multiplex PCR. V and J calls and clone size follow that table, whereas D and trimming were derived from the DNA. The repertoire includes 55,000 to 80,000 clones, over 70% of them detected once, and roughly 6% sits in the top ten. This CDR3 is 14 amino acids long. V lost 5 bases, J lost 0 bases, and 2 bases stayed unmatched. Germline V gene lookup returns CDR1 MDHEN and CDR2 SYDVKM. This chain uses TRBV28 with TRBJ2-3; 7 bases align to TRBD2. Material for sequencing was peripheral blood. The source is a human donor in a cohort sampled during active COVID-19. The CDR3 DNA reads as TGTGCCAGCAGTCTTAGCGGGAGCACAGATACGCAGTATTTT. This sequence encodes CASSLSGSTDTQYF.